The 24 T cell receptor beta chains presented below share a single source sample, sequenced in a study of shared clonotypes between healthy human individuals. Measured with immunoSEQ multiplex PCR; TCRdb has only the in-frame clones, and not every one. Of millions of clones listed, more than 80% are singletons. The sequencing input was naive CD4+ T cells sorted from blood. Regarding subset: CD45RA+ positively selected. Receptors originate from a man between 18 and 35 years old in good health.

This chain's CDR3 is CASSFYRAGANVLTF. In DNA form, the CDR3 reads TGTGCCAGCAGCTTTTACAGGGCCGGGGCCAACGTCCTGACTTTC. This chain joins TRBV13 and TRBJ2-6; a possible D gene is TRBD1 (6 bases). V was trimmed by 3 bases and J by 4 bases, leaving 10 bases between them. CDR1 and CDR2 (germline): PRHDT, FYEKMQ (reference sequence). The CDR3 contains 15 residues.

The chain links TRBV27 to TRBJ1-1, with a possible D match to TRBD1 (5 bases). Germline values: CDR1 MNHEY, CDR2 SMNVEV (reference sequence). With 5 bases removed from V and 2 bases from J, the gap between germline ends came to 15 bases. The CDR3 contains 15 residues. CDR3 in amino acids: CASSPAGRPNTEAFF. The CDR3 bases are TGTGCCAGCAGTCCAGCAGGGAGGCCAAACACTGAAGCTTTCTTT.

In regard to this clone: Other DNA sequences in this specimen translate into the identical CDR3. The chain is built from TRBV30 and TRBJ2-5; D is possibly TRBD2 (6 bases). The V gene lost 0 bases and the J gene lost 3 bases, with 8 bases spanning the gap. The CDR3 covers 13 residues. From germline, CDR1 is GTSNPN and CDR2 SVGIG (reference sequence). DNA for the CDR3: TGTGCCTGGAGTGTTGGGGGGAAAGAGACCCAGTACTTC. Protein: CAWSVGGKETQYF. The whole variable domain, remainder taken from reference TRBV30 and TRBJ2-5, is SQTIHQWPATLVQPVGSPLSLECTVEGTSNPNLYWYRQAAGRGLQLLFYSVGIGQISSEVPQNLSASRPQDRQFILSSKKLLLSDSGFYLCAWSVGGKETQYFGPGTRLLVL.

CDR3 sequence (DNA): TGTGCCAGCAGTGTCGGACTAGCGGCTGAGCAGTTCTTC. It yields the protein CASSVGLAAEQFF. The V and J genes are TRBV6-1 and TRBJ2-1; 10 nucleotides line up with TRBD2. Germline V gene sequence: CDR1 MNHNS, CDR2 SASEGT. The CDR3 totals 13 residues. V shed 4 bases and J 9 bases; nucleotides not matched to a gene: 3.

This chain joins TRBV5-6 and TRBJ1-4; weak D call: TRBD1 (6 bases). V lost 4 bases, J lost 0 bases, and 16 bases lay in between. Germline CDR1 SGHDT, CDR2 YYEEEE. CDR3 length: 17 amino acids. The CDR3 DNA sequence: TGTGCCAGCAGCCCCGGGGGCAGGTTTGCAACTAATGAAAAACTGTTTTTT. Encoded protein: CASSPGGRFATNEKLFF.

This sequence joins TRBV25-1 and TRBJ2-7; D not resolved. There are 14 residues in the CDR3. V was shortened by 8 bases and J by 3 bases, with 17 bases between the two germline ends. CDR1 and CDR2 from the germline V gene are MGHDK and SYGVNS. CDR3 residues: CASQQTAPNYEQYF. CDR3 DNA sequence: TGTGCCAGCCAACAGACTGCCCCCAACTACGAGCAGTACTTC.

The genes are TRBV21-1 and TRBJ1-2; the table's D gene call, TRBD1, was not cross checked with the DNA. TRBV21-1 constitutes a pseudogene. This CDR3 spans 15 amino acids. In DNA, the CDR3 is TGTGCCAGCAGCATACCGGGACAGGGGGGGTATGGCTACACCTTC. It yields the protein CASSIPGQGGYGYTF.

V and J are TRBV19 and TRBJ1-2, with unresolved D. This CDR3 region has 15 residues. V was cut by 6 bases and J by 3 bases, with 17 bases left in between. CDR1 and CDR2 from the germline V gene are LNHDA and SQIVND (reference sequence). CDR3: CASRSPGGSDYGYTF. As DNA, the CDR3 is TGTGCCAGTAGGTCGCCAGGCGGTTCGGACTATGGCTACACCTTC.

The chain recombines TRBV18 with TRBJ2-7; D remains unclear. Germline V gives CDR1 KGHSH, CDR2 LQKENI. The CDR3 loop spans 13 amino acids. The V gene lost 2 bases and the J gene lost 6 bases, with 11 bases spanning the gap. The CDR3 region is CASSPVGLSEQYF. CDR3 in DNA: TGTGCCAGCTCACCAGTCGGGCTTTCCGAGCAGTACTTC.

About this clone itself: Compared with germline, one end of the junction differs, possibly owing to a read error. V usage is TRBV7-7 and J usage is TRBJ2-5; a possible D gene is TRBD2 (6 bases). The CDR3 consists of 13 residues. Per germline, CDR1 SSHAT and CDR2 FNYEAQ (reference sequence). As DNA, the CDR3 is TGTGCTAGCAGCGGGTCGGGGGTCGAGACCCAGTACTTC. Protein: CASSGSGVETQYF. Full variable domain (missing parts from reference TRBV7-7 and TRBJ2-5): GAGVSQSPRYKVTKRGQDVTLRCDPISSHATLYWYQQALGQGPEFLTYFNYEAQPDKSGLPSDRFSAERPEGSISTLTIQRTEQRDSAMYRCASSGSGVETQYFGPGTRLLVL.

This chain's CDR3 is CASSLWGTGTDTQYF. The CDR3 DNA reads as TGTGCCAGCAGTTTGTGGGGTACCGGCACAGATACGCAGTATTTT. The chain employs TRBV5-4 and TRBJ2-3; D unclear. CDR1 and CDR2 (germline): SGHNT, YYREEE (reference sequence). Trimming removed 5 bases at V and 1 base at J, with 14 bases between. The CDR3 contains 15 residues. Variable domain in full (rest from reference TRBV5-4 and TRBJ2-3): ETGVTQSPTHLIKTRGQQVTLRCSSQSGHNTVSWYQQALGQGPQFIFQYYREEENGRGNFPPRFSGLQFPNYSSELNVNALELDDSALYLCASSLWGTGTDTQYFGPGTRLTVL.

This clone was seen more than once but under ten times. The CDR3 DNA reads TGTGCCAGCTTCCCCGGGGTGAGGCCCCTCCACTTT. This gives the protein CASFPGVRPLHF. The chain is built from TRBV28 and TRBJ1-6; D is unresolved. CDR1 is MDHEN and CDR2 is SYDVKM in the germline V gene. The V and J ends lost 8 bases and 13 bases respectively, with 15 bases between them. There are 12 residues in the CDR3.

The chain employs TRBV25-1 and TRBJ1-1, with 7 bases aligning to TRBD1. V dropped 4 bases and J dropped 1; count of bases not matched to a gene: 12. Germline assignment: CDR1 MGHDK and CDR2 SYGVNS. The CDR3 has 17 amino acids. The CDR3 is CASSVNRGPLRNTEAFF. The CDR3 DNA follows: TGTGCCAGCAGTGTAAACAGGGGCCCCTTAAGGAACACTGAAGCTTTCTTT.

This chain links TRBV5-6 with TRBJ2-2; D is perhaps TRBD1 (6 bases). Per germline, CDR1 SGHDT and CDR2 YYEEEE. This CDR3 region has 16 residues. V was pared by 1 base and J by 6 bases, with 16 bases between. The CDR3 nucleotides read TGTGCCAGCAGCTTGTGGGGCACAGGGTCGGCCGGGGAGCTGTTTTTT. Amino acids: CASSLWGTGSAGELFF.

This chain joins TRBV29-1 and TRBJ2-3; 8 bases align to TRBD2. V dropped 4 bases and J dropped 4; count of bases not matched to a gene: 4. The CDR3 runs to 13 residues. Germline CDR1 is SQVTM and CDR2 is ANQGSEA. DNA of the CDR3: TGCAGCGTTGTTGGGACTAGGGCAGATACGCAGTATTTT. This translates into CSVVGTRADTQYF.

This clone was recorded once. Here the CDR3 reads CASSLDPGAMYNEQFF. CDR3 DNA: TGTGCCAGCAGCTTAGATCCGGGGGCCATGTACAATGAGCAGTTCTTC. The V and J genes are TRBV11-2 and TRBJ2-1; D assignment may be TRBD1 or TRBD2 (6 bases each). The V end lost 0 bases, the J end lost 4 bases, and 13 bases lay between the germline ends. From germline, CDR1 is SGHAT and CDR2 FQNNGV. CDR3 size: 16 residues.

The chain recombines TRBV5-1 with TRBJ2-7; 10 nucleotides agree with TRBD2. The CDR3 runs 15 residues. Per germline, CDR1 SGHRS and CDR2 YFSETQ. The trim removed 2 bases at V and 4 bases at J, leaving 6 bases unmatched. CDR3 residues: CASSFRLAGEYEQYF. The CDR3 bases are TGCGCCAGCAGCTTTCGGCTAGCGGGAGAGTACGAGCAGTACTTC.

J is TRBJ2-3 and V is TRBV11-2; 8 bases agree with TRBD2. The V and J ends lost 3 bases and 4 bases, in that order; junction bases with no gene match: 6. The CDR3 spans 15 residues. Germline-derived CDR1 and CDR2 are SGHAT and FQNNGV. DNA for the CDR3: TGTGCCAGCAGCTTCCGTAGCGGGAACGCAGATACGCAGTATTTT. This sequence encodes CASSFRSGNADTQYF.

The chain links TRBV6-1 to TRBJ1-5; D remains unclear. Trimming pared 7 bases from V and 5 bases from J, leaving 12 bases between. The germline V gene has CDR1 MNHNS and CDR2 SASEGT. CDR3 length equals 13 residues. The DNA for the CDR3 is TGTGCCAGCAATGGCAAATGGGATCAGCCCCAGCATTTT. Translated, it gives CASNGKWDQPQHF.

As for this clone: Other nucleotide sequences from this sample produce the same CDR3. The gene calls are TRBV5-1 and TRBJ2-2, with TRBD2 matching 8 bases. V lost 0 bases, J lost 5 bases, and 3 bases stayed unmatched. Germline V CDR1 and CDR2: SGHRS, YFSETQ. This CDR3 comprises 15 residues. This chain's CDR3 is CASSLGAGGTGELFF. CDR3 nucleotides: TGCGCCAGCAGCTTGGGCGCGGGAGGTACCGGGGAGCTGTTTTTT.

The rearrangement links TRBV5-1 to TRBJ1-6; D is undetermined. Germline V lookup: CDR1 SGHRS, CDR2 YFSETQ. Trimming took off 1 base at V and 8 bases at J, with 10 bases between the two ends. The CDR3 length is 14 residues. The CDR3 region has the DNA TGCGCCAGCAGCTTGACGGTTAGAGATTCACCCCTCCACTTT. Its protein is CASSLTVRDSPLHF. The whole variable domain, remainder taken from reference TRBV5-1 and TRBJ1-6, is KAGVTQTPRYLIKTRGQQVTLSCSPISGHRSVSWYQQTPGQGLQFLFEYFSETQRNKGNFPGRFSGRQFSNSRSEMNVSTLELGDSALYLCASSLTVRDSPLHFGNGTRLTVT.

The J gene is TRBJ2-7, the V gene TRBV5-4, with unresolved D. Per the germline V gene, CDR1 is SGHNT and CDR2 is YYREEE (reference sequence). V was pared by 1 base and J by 1 base, with 6 bases between. CDR3 length: 13 residues. The CDR3 DNA reads as TGTGCCAGCAGCTTGAAAACATCCTACGAGCAGTACTTC. As protein: CASSLKTSYEQYF. Drawing the rest from reference TRBV5-4 and TRBJ2-7, the complete variable domain is ETGVTQSPTHLIKTRGQQVTLRCSSQSGHNTVSWYQQALGQGPQFIFQYYREEENGRGNFPPRFSGLQFPNYSSELNVNALELDDSALYLCASSLKTSYEQYFGPGTRLTVT.

The chain employs TRBV7-9 and TRBJ2-7; 12 nucleotides align to TRBD1. CDR3 length equals 16 residues. Looked up from germline, CDR1 is SEHNR and CDR2 is FQNEAQ (reference sequence). V gave up 5 bases and J gave up 5 bases; unmatched junction bases: 10. The CDR3 loop reads CASSLTGTGGYHEQYF. The DNA for the CDR3 is TGTGCCAGCAGCCTAACCGGGACAGGGGGCTATCACGAGCAGTACTTC.

The rearrangement joins TRBV12-5 to TRBJ2-7; D unclear. V lost 5 bases and J 7 bases, leaving 18 bases between the germline ends. Germline assignment: CDR1 LGHNT and CDR2 FRNRAP. This CDR3 has 14 residues. The CDR3: CASGPKDGPVEQYF. CDR3 sequence (DNA): TGTGCTAGTGGTCCCAAGGACGGTCCTGTAGAGCAGTACTTC.